The entry below gives a single TCR beta chain sequence along with its context. Antigen unknown. This specimen comes from a study of post-analysis software for immune sequencing data. Study results and caveats: Samples sharing a preparation batch grouped tightly together when assessed by F measure. Multiple sclerosis was associated with a significant reduction in normalized Chao1 diversity relative to controls. TRBV segments more frequent in patients than in controls numbered roughly five and included TRBV5-6, TRBV5-1 and TRBV20-1.

The V end lost 2 bases, the J end lost 2 bases, and 12 bases lay between the germline ends. The CDR3 has 15 amino acids. Per germline, CDR1 SGHTA and CDR2 FQGNSA. Built from TCR beta cDNA, the libraries had unique molecular identifiers in them. Starting from around 0.96 to 9.9 million T cells, the study yielded roughly 0.5 million cDNA molecules. TCRdb processed the PCR reads anew with MiXCR; each CDR3 protein has one entry. The sample includes 450,000 to 650,000 distinct CDR3 sequences, around 40% of them seen just once. Specimen: blood. The chain recombines TRBV7-2 with TRBJ2-5; D ambiguous. This receptor was taken from a girl aged 10 to 17 with multiple sclerosis. CDR3 nucleotide sequence: TGTGCCAGCAGCTTACGTCGACCACATCAAGAGACCCAGTACTTC. Protein: CASSLRRPHQETQYF.